This is a list of T cell receptor beta chains from one sample in a study of cytomegalovirus exposure and HLA in healthy donors. Some clones are missing from TCRdb's copy, which holds only in-frame ones; the method was immunoSEQ multiplex PCR. The sample contains 200,000 or so clones, around 83% of which appear only once. Sequenced input: PBMCs. These receptors all come from a woman aged 25 to 39 in good health and CMV-seropositive. The CDR3 runs from the conserved cysteine through the conserved F or W. A D gene is named only where the DNA matches it firmly. Size tells how often a clone was seen (once, few, many) or the class of an expanded clone, and some rows leave it out.

J gene,D gene,clone size,V gene,CDR3 DNA,CDR3 protein
TRBJ2-3,NA,NA,TRBV6-5,TGTGCCAGCAGTTACGGGGCCCGAGGATATACGCAGTATTTT,CASSYGARGYTQYF
TRBJ1-2,TRBD1,once,TRBV30,TGTGCCTCGGCCCAGGGACAGGGGTACTATGGCTACACCTTC,CASAQGQGYYGYTF
TRBJ2-7,NA,NA,TRBV5-1,TGCGCCAGCAGTCGGGACTGGACCTACGAGCAGTACTTC,CASSRDWTYEQYF
TRBJ2-7,NA,few,TRBV27,TGTGCCAGCAGTTTAACAGATCCCTATCTCGAGCAGTACTTC,CASSLTDPYLEQYF
TRBJ2-3,NA,NA,TRBV9,TGTGCCAGCAGCTCCCTAAGCGAGGCAGATACGCAGTATTTT,CASSSLSEADTQYF
TRBJ1-4,NA,NA,TRBV15,TGTGCCACCAGCGGACATAAAGGTGAAAAACTGTTTTTT,CATSGHKGEKLFF
TRBJ2-5,TRBD1,NA,TRBV9,TGTGCCAGCAGCGATGGACAGGGGTTTACTGTTGAGACCCAGTACTTC,CASSDGQGFTVETQYF
TRBJ2-7,TRBD1,NA,TRBV5-6,TGTGCCAGCAGCTCACGGGACAGGGCTTTTACCTACGAGCAGTACTTC,CASSSRDRAFTYEQYF
TRBJ2-7,NA,NA,TRBV15,TGTGCCACCAGCAGAGATAGTGGGCTCTACGAGCAGTACTTC,CATSRDSGLYEQYF
TRBJ2-2,NA,NA,TRBV28,TGTGCCAGCAGTTCCCCATGGGAGCTGTTTTTT,CASSSPWELFF
TRBJ1-1,NA,NA,TRBV10-3,TGTGCCATCAGTGAACAATTGAACACTGAAGCTTTCTTT,CAISEQLNTEAFF
TRBJ2-7,NA,NA,TRBV5-1,TGCGCCAGCAGCACCCGGACAGAGACCTACGAGCAGTACTTC,CASSTRTETYEQYF
TRBJ2-1,TRBD2,NA,TRBV2,TGTGCCAGCAGTGATGTGACTAGCGGGGACAATGAGCAGTTCTTC,CASSDVTSGDNEQFF
TRBJ1-2,NA,NA,TRBV7-9,TGTGCCAGCAGCTTATCACGGAACTATGGCTACACCTTC,CASSLSRNYGYTF
TRBJ2-1,TRBD2,NA,TRBV7-7,TGTGCTAGCAGCTTCCAACTCCCGGGACTAGCGGGGGGAAGGGATGAGCAGTTCTTC,CASSFQLPGLAGGRDEQFF
TRBJ2-1,NA,NA,TRBV20-1,TGCAGTGCAAGCAGGGGTGAGCAGTTCTTC,CSASRGEQFF
TRBJ2-7,TRBD1,NA,TRBV18,TGTGCCAGCTCACCGCCGGGACAGGGGGGCTACGAGCAGTACTTC,CASSPPGQGGYEQYF
TRBJ2-1,NA,NA,TRBV9,TGTGCCAGCAGCTCCGCGGGATTAATCAATGAGCAGTTCTTC,CASSSAGLINEQFF